The sequence of this TCR beta chain was determined in a study of cytomegalovirus exposure and HLA in healthy donors. Study details: Of 350 to 400 genotyped donors, about 81% grouped in the Caucasian-associated ancestry cluster. Study results and limitations: Later on, a genetic analysis was performed. It linked a missense variant in DCLRE1C with V- and J-gene trimming of TCR beta.

Concerning this clone itself: Its antigen is undetermined.

This CDR3 has 13 amino acids. The germline CDR1 and CDR2 sequences are SGHTA and FQGTGA. The V end was cut by 4 bases, the J end by 10 bases, with 11 bases between. PCR was performed using 60 Vbeta and 13 Jbeta primers. Assay: immunoSEQ multiplex PCR; the TCRdb copy retains only in-frame clones and omits some. The profile shows 150,000 to 200,000 clones, around 83% of them singletons. J is TRBJ1-6 and V is TRBV7-3, with D maybe TRBD1 (5 bases). The TCR was taken from a middle-aged woman in good health and CMV-seronegative. Input material: PBMCs. CDR3: CASSSGEGSPLHF. The CDR3 DNA reads as TGTGCCAGCAGCTCGGGGGAAGGCTCACCCCTCCACTTT.